This T cell receptor (beta chain) was found in a study of beta chain features in type 1 diabetes. Whole-study results and caveats: The study found moderately but significantly shorter TCRB CDR3s in all four CD4+ subsets of Type 1 diabetes patients. Across patients, naive, central memory and Treg TCRB repertoires exhibited apparently greater similarity than was observed across healthy donors.

The sequenced template was cDNA made from the entire isolated RNA. TCRdb keeps only in-frame clones here, not all; method: immunoSEQ multiplex PCR. This sample carries about 60,000 clones, roughly 60% of them seen once, and the ten largest clones take roughly 2.2%. Comment on this clone: The antigen is not known.

The sequenced material came from Tregs from blood. This TCR came from a woman under 30 in good health.

In nucleotides, the CDR3 is TGTGCCAGCAGCTTAGCCGGGACAGCCTATGGCTACACCTTC. Its translation: CASSLAGTAYGYTF. The chain combines TRBV7-2 with TRBJ1-2; 7 nucleotides match TRBD1. Germline CDR1 reads SGHTA; CDR2 reads FQGNSA. The CDR3 contains 14 residues. J was trimmed by 4 bases and V by 0 bases; bases with no gene match: 2.